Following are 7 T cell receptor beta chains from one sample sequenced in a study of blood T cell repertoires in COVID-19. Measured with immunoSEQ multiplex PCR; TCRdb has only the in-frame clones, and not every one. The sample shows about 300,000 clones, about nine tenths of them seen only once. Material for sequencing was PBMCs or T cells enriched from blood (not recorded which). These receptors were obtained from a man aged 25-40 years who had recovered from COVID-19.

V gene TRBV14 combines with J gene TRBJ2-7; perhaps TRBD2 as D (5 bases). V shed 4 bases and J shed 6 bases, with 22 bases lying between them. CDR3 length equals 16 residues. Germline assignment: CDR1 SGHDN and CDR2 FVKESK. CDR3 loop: CASSPYGDRNRIEQYF. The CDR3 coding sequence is TGTGCCAGCAGCCCGTACGGGGATCGGAATCGGATCGAGCAGTACTTC.

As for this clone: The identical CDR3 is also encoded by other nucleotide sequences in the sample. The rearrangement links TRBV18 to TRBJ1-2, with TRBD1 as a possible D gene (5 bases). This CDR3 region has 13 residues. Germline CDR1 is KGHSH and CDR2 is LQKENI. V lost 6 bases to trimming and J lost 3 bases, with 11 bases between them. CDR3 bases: TGTGCCAGCTCTCCCACCAGGGACTATGGCTACACCTTC. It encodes CASSPTRDYGYTF.

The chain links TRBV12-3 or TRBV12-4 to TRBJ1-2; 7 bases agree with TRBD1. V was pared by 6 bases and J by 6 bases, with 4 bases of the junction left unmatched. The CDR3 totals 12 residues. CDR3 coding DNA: TGTGCCAGCAGCAGGGGGGCAGATGGCTACACCTTC. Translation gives CASSRGADGYTF.

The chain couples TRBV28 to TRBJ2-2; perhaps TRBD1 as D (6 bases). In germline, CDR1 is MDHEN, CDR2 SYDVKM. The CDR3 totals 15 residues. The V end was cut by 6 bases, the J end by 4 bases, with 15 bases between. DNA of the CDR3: TGTGCCAGCAGCGACCAGGGGTCGAGCACCGGGGAGCTGTTTTTT. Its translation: CASSDQGSSTGELFF.

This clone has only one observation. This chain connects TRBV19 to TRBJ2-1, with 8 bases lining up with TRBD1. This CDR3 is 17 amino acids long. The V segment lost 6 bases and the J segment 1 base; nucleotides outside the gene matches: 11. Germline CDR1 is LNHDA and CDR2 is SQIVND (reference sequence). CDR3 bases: TGTGCCAGTAGCGAAATTGGGACAGGCGGATCCTACAATGAGCAGTTCTTC. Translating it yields CASSEIGTGGSYNEQFF.

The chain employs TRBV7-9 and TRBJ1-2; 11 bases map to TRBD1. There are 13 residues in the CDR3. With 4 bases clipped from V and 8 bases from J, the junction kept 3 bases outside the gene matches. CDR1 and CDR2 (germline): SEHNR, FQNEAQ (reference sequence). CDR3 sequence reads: CASSSGTGGGYTF. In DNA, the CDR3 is TGTGCCAGCAGCTCCGGGACAGGGGGAGGCTACACCTTC.

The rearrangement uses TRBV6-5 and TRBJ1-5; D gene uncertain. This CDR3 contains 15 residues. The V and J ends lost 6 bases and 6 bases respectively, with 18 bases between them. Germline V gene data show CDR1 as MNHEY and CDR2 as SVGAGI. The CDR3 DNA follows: TGTGCCAGCAGACAGAGTGCGACACCATTTCAGCCCCAGCATTTT. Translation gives CASRQSATPFQPQHF.